This TCR beta chain was sequenced during a study of blood T cell repertoires in COVID-19. Background on the study: Researchers got acute and convalescent COVID-19 samples from the United States, Italy and Spain.

V lost 4 bases, J lost 5 bases, and 19 bases lay in between. Germline lookup yields CDR1 SGHNT and CDR2 YYREEE (reference sequence). This CDR3 has 16 residues. In the study's own analysis: The authors estimated nucleated cell counts from reference gene primer amplification. TCRdb's copy holds only in-frame clones and misses some; the assay was immunoSEQ multiplex PCR. From that table come the V and J calls and clone size; the DNA was used to work out D and trimming. The repertoire holds around 200,000 clones, with 70% to 80% as singletons. The source of this sequence is a woman aged 40 to 50 with COVID-19, enrolled during active disease. The rearrangement links TRBV5-4 to TRBJ2-1, with D possibly TRBD2 on 6 matching bases. The sample consisted of peripheral blood. As DNA, the CDR3 is TGTGCCAGCAGCCTCCAACCGTGGGGGGTCAACAATGAGCAGTTCTTC. As protein: CASSLQPWGVNNEQFF.